This T cell receptor beta chain was observed in a study of blood T cell repertoires in COVID-19. With 4 bases removed from V and 3 bases from J, the gap between germline ends came to 18 bases. The CDR3 consists of 16 residues. The germline gives CDR1 SGHTA, CDR2 FQGNSA. This clone has a single count. Authors' methods: Counts of nucleated cells, estimated from reference gene primer amplification, were obtained. Generated by immunoSEQ multiplex PCR, the TCRdb table keeps only in-frame clones and is missing some. The V and J calls and clone size are taken from that table; D and trimming were inferred from the DNA. The sample yields approximately 220,000 clones, less than 90% seen once.

Sequenced material: PBMCs or T cells enriched from blood (not recorded which). The source is a woman aged 25 to 45 who had been exposed to COVID-19. V usage is TRBV7-2 and J usage is TRBJ2-5; maybe TRBD2 (6 bases). Written as DNA, the CDR3 is TGTGCCAGCAGCTCACCCCGCTATAGCGGAAAAGAGACCCAGTACTTC. It translates to CASSSPRYSGKETQYF. The variable domain in full, with the rest retrieved from reference TRBV7-2 and TRBJ2-5, is GAGVSQSPSNKVTEKGKDVELRCDPISGHTALYWYRQSLGQGLEFLIYFQGNSAPDKSGLPSDRFSAERTGGSVSTLTIQRTQQEDSAVYLCASSSPRYSGKETQYFGPGTRLLVL.